This record covers a single T cell receptor (beta chain). The antigen it binds to is not known. Within one base of it there is no much larger clone, and no base qualities were kept. This entry comes from a study of T cell changes during pregnancy in multiple sclerosis (dated by TCRdb to about 2019). Regarding the complete study: The study looked at changes in the T cell repertoire across pregnancy in women with multiple sclerosis.

The library was obtained by the immunoSEQ multiplex PCR assay. TCRdb took this table from immuneACCESS and kept in-frame rearrangements with V and J called. Such tables lack part of the clones; where checked against another copy, unresolved V genes explain under half of the gap, and the rest is unexplained. Counted in this sample were 75,000 to 95,000 clones; 93% of them appeared once. The ten largest make up more than 2.5% of the sample. Deletion took 8 bases off V and 2 bases off J, with a span of 15 bases between the germline ends. In the germline V gene, CDR1 corresponds to SNHLY and CDR2 to FYNNEI. The CDR3, from cysteine to phenylalanine, totals 14 residues. Solely the CDR3 DNA is kept, with 42 bases framed from the first base.

The chain links TRBV2 with TRBJ1-2; the best D guess is TRBD1, with 5 bases matching. The receptor was isolated from a female donor with multiple sclerosis, enrolled in a pregnancy study. This specimen was peripheral blood, taken in the second trimester of pregnancy. Read as DNA, the sequence is TGTGCCAGCTATCGGGGGGACGGCAACTATGGCTACACCTTC. Protein translation: CASYRGDGNYGYTF.